This T cell receptor (beta chain) was sequenced during a study of T-cell memory formation after mild COVID-19. In its sample, this clonotype was seen many times. Germline assignment: CDR1 MNHEY and CDR2 SVGEGT. The CDR3 contains 14 residues. Trimming cost V 5 bases and J 1 base, with 6 bases left between them. TCRdb independently ran MiXCR on the 5' RACE reads; one entry per CDR3 protein. This sample has 30,000 to 50,000 distinct CDR3 sequences, with about 6.1% found just once. The TCR originated in an adult who had mild COVID-19 (a few samples of this study predate the infection). Cell type and time point are not known. The V call is TRBV6-2 or TRBV6-3, the J call TRBJ2-6, with a possible D match to TRBD2 (5 bases). The sequenced material came from PBMCs or a T cell subset sorted from them (not recorded which). CDR3: CASSRGSGANVLTF. The CDR3 region has the DNA TGTGCCAGCAGTCGGGGTTCTGGGGCCAACGTCCTGACTTTC.